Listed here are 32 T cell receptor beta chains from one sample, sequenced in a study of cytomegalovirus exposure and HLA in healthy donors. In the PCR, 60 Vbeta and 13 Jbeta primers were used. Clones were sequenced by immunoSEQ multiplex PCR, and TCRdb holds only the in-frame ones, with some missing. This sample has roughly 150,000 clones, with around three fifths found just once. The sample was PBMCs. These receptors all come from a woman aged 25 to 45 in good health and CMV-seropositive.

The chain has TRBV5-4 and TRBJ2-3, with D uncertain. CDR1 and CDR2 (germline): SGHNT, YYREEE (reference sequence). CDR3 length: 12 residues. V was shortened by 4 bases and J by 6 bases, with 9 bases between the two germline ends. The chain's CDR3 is CASSDERDTQYF. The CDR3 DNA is TGTGCCAGCAGCGACGAGCGCGATACGCAGTATTTT.

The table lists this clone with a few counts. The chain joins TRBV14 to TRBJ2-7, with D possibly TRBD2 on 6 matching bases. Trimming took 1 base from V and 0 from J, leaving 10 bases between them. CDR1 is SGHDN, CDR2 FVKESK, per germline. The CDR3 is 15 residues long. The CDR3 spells CASSQVRGNSYEQYF. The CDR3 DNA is TGTGCCAGCAGCCAAGTTCGCGGGAACTCCTACGAGCAGTACTTC.

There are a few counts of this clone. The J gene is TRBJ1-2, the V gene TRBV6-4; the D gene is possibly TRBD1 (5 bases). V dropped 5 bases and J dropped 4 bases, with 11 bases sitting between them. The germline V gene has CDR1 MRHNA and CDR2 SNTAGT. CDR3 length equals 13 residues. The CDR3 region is CASSTGTAYGYTF. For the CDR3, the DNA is TGTGCCAGCAGTACCGGGACTGCCTATGGCTACACCTTC.

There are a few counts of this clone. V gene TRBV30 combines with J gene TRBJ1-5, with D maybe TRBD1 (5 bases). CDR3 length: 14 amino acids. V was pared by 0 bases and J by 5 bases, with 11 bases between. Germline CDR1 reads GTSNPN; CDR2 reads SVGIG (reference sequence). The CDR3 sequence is CAWSVTWGDQPQHF. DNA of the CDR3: TGTGCCTGGAGTGTAACATGGGGGGATCAGCCCCAGCATTTT.

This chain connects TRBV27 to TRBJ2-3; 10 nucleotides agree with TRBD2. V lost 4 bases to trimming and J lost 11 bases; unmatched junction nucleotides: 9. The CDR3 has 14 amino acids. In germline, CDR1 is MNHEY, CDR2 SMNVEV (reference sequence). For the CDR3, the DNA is TGTGCCAGCAGTTCCGGGTATAGCGGGAGGAGGCAGTATTTT. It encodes CASSSGYSGRRQYF.

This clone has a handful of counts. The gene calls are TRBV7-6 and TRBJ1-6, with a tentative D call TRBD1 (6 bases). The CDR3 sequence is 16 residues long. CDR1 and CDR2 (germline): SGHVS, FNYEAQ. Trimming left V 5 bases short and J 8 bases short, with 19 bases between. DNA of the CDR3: TGTGCCAGCAGCCCGTACAAGACAGGTGACGATTCACCCCTCCACTTT. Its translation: CASSPYKTGDDSPLHF.

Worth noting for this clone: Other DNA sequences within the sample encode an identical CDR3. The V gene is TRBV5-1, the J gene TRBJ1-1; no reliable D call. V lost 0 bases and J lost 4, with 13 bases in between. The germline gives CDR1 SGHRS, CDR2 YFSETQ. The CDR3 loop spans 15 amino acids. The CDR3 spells CASSLAEGSGTEAFF. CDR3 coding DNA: TGCGCCAGCAGCTTGGCAGAGGGAAGTGGCACTGAAGCTTTCTTT.

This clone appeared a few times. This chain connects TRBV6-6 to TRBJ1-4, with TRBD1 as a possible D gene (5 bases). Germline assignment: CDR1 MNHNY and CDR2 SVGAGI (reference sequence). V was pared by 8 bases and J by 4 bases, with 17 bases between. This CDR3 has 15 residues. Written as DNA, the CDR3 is TGTGCCAGCTCCAACGGCCGGGGACTTAATGAAAAACTGTTTTTT. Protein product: CASSNGRGLNEKLFF.

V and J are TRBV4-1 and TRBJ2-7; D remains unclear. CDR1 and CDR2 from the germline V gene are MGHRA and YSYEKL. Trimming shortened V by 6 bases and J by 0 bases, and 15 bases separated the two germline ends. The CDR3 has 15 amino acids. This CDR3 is CASSRAQAGSYEQYF. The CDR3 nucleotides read TGCGCCAGCAGTCGAGCCCAGGCAGGCTCCTACGAGCAGTACTTC.

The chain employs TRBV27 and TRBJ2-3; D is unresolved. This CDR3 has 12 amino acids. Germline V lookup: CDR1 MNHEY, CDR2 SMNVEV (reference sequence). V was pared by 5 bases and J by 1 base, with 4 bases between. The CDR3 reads CASSPRTDTQYF. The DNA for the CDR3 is TGTGCCAGCAGTCCTCGCACAGATACGCAGTATTTT.

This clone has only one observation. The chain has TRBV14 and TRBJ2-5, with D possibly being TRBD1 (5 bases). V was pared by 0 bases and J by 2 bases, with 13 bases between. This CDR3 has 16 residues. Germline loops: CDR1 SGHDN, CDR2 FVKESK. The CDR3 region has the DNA TGTGCCAGCAGCCAAGAGGGGCAGGCCGGGCAAGAGACCCAGTACTTC. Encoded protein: CASSQEGQAGQETQYF.

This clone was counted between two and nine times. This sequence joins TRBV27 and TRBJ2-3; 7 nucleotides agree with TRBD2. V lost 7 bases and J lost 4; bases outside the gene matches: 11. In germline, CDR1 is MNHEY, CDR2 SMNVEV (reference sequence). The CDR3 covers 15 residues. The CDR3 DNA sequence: TGTGCCAGCAAACAAGCGGGGCTATTCCCAGATACGCAGTATTTT. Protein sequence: CASKQAGLFPDTQYF.

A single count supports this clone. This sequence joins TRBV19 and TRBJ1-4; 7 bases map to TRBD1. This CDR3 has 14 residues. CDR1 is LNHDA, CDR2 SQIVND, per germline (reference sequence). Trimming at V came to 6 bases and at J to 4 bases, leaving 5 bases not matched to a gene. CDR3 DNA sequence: TGTGCCAGTAGGCCGGGACAGAGTAATGAAAAACTGTTTTTT. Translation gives CASRPGQSNEKLFF.

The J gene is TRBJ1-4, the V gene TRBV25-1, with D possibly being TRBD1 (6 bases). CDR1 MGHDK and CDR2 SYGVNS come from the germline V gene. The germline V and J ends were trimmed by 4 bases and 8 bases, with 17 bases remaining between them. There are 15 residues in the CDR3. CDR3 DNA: TGTGCCAGCAGTGCACAGGGACGGAGAGTGGAAAAACTGTTTTTT. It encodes CASSAQGRRVEKLFF.

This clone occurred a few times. CDR3: CASSLAAPHYEQYF. The CDR3 DNA follows: TGTGCCAGCAGCTTAGCCGCTCCACATTACGAGCAGTACTTC. This chain joins TRBV11-2 and TRBJ2-7; no firm D call. The CDR3 spans 14 residues. V was shortened by 1 base and J by 4 bases, with 11 bases between the two germline ends. Germline V gene data show CDR1 as SGHAT and CDR2 as FQNNGV.

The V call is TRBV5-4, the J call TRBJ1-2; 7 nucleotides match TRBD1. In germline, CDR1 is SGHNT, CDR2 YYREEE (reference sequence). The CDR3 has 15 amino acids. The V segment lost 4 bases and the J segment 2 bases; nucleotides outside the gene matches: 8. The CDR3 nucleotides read TGTGCCAGCAGCCCCTGGCAGGGGGAGAACTATGGCTACACCTTC. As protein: CASSPWQGENYGYTF.

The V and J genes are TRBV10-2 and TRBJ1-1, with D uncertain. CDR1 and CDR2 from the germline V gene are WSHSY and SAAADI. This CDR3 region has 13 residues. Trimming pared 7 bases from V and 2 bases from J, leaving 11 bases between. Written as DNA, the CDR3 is TGCGCCAGCAAAGTGAGACTAAACACTGAAGCTTTCTTT. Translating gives CASKVRLNTEAFF.

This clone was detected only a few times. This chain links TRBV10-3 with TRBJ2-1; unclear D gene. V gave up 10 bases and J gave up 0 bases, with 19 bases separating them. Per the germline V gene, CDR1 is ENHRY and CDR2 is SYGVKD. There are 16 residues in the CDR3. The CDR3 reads CASSPLGDGSYNEQFF. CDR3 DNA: TGTGCCAGCAGCCCCTTAGGAGATGGCTCCTACAATGAGCAGTTCTTC.

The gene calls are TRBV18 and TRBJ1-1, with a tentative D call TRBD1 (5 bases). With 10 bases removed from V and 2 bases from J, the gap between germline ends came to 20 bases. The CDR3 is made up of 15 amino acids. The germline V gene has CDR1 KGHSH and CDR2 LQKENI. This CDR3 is CATNPVDSPNTEAFF. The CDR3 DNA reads TGTGCCACCAACCCGGTTGACAGCCCCAACACTGAAGCTTTCTTT.

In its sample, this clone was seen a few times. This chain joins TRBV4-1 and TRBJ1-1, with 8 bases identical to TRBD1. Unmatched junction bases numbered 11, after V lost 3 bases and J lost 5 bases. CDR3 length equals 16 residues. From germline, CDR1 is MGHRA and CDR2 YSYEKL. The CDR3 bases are TGCGCCAGCAGCCAGCTCAACAGGGGGGGGAGGACTGAAGCTTTCTTT. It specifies CASSQLNRGGRTEAFF.

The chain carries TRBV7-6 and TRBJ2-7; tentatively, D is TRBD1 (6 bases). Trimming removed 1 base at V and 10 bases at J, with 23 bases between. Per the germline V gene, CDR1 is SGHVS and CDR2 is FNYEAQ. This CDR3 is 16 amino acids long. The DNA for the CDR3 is TGTGCCAGCAGCTTAGACGATAGTCAGGGGCCTCAGGTCCAGTACTTC. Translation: CASSLDDSQGPQVQYF.

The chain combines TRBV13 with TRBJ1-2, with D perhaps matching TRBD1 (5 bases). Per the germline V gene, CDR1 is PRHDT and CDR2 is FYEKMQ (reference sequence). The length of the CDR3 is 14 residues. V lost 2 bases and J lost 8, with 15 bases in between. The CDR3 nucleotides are TGTGCCAGCAGCTTAAGGGACTTCTCTTGGGGCTACACCTTC. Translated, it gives CASSLRDFSWGYTF.

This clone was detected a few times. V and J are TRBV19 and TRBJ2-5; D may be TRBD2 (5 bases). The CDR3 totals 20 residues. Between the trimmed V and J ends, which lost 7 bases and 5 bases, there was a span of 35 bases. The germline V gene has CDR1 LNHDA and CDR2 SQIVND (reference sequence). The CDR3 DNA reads TGTGCCAGTACCAACCCCGGGCAGCGGAGTTGCAGCCAAAGGTTGGAGACCCAGTACTTC. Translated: CASTNPGQRSCSQRLETQYF.

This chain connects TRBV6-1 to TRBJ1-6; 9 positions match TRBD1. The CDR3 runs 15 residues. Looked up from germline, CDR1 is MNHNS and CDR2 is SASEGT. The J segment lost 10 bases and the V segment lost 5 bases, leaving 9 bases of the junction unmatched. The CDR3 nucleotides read TGTGCCAGCAGTACCGGGACAGGGTTGGGGTCACCCCTCCACTTT. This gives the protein CASSTGTGLGSPLHF.

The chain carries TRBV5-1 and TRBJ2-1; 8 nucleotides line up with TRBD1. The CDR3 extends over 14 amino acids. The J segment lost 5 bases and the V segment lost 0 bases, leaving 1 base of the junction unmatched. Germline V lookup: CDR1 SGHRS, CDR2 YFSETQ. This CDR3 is CASSLGQGNNEQFF. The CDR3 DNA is TGCGCCAGCAGCTTGGGACAGGGGAACAATGAGCAGTTCTTC.

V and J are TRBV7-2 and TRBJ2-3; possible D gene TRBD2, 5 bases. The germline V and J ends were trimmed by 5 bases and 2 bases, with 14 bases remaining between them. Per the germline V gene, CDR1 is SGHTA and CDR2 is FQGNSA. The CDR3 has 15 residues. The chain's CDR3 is CASSPIVAFTDTQYF. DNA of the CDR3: TGTGCCAGCAGCCCGATTGTAGCGTTCACAGATACGCAGTATTTT.

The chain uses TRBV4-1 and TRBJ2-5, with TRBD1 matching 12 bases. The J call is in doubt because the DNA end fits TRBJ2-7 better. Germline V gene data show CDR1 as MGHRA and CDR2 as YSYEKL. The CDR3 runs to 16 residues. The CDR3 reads CASSQELGTGGDEQYF. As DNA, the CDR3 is TGCGCCAGCAGCCAAGAACTCGGGACAGGGGGCGACGAGCAGTACTTC.

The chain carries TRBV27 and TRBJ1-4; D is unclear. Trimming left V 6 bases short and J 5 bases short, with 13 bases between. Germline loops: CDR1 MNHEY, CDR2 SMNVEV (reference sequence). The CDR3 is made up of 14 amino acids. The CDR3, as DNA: TGTGCCAGCAGGACGGGTGGGGAGAATGAAAAACTGTTTTTT. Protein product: CASRTGGENEKLFF.

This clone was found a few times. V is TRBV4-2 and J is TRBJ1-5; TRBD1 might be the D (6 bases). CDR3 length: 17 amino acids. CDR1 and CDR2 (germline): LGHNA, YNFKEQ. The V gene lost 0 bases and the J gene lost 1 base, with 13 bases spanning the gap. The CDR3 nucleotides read TGTGCCAGCAGCCAAGATCTGGGAGGGGGGAGCAATCAGCCCCAGCATTTT. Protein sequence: CASSQDLGGGSNQPQHF.

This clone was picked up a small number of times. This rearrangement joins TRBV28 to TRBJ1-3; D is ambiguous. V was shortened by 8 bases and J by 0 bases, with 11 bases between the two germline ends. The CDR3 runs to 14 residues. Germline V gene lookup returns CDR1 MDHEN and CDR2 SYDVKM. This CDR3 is CASLSVSSGNTIYF. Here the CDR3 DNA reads TGTGCCAGCCTGTCGGTTAGCTCTGGAAACACCATATATTTT.

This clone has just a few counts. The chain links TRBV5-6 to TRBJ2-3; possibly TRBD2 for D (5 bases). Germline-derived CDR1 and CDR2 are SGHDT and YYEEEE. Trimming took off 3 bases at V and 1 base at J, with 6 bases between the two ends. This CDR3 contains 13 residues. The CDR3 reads CASSSRGTDTQYF. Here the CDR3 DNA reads TGTGCCAGCAGCTCGCGGGGCACAGATACGCAGTATTTT.

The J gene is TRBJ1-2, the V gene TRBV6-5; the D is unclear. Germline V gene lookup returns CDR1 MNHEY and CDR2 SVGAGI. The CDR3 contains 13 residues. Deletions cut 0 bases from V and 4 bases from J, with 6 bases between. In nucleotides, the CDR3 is TGTGCCAGCAGTTACTCGAGGGCCTATGGCTACACCTTC. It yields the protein CASSYSRAYGYTF.